The present entry profiles one T cell receptor (beta chain) with its context. Its target is unknown. The length of the CDR3 is 13 residues. Germline lookup yields CDR1 SGHTA and CDR2 FQGNSA. With V trimmed by 0 bases and J by 13 bases, 4 bases remained unmatched. The protocol was immunoSEQ multiplex PCR, while the TCRdb copy is restricted to in-frame clones and leaves out a portion. The repertoire has about 1 million clones, roughly 80% of them found once; the top ten carry about 1.5%. The data stem from a study of shared clonotypes between healthy human individuals. General study findings and limits: Genetic and exposure-history diversity was limited by the small donor number. When naive CD4 clonotypes were compared across a few donors, 4% to 6.5% were shared.

The chain carries TRBV7-2 and TRBJ2-1; 9 bases fit TRBD2. The specimen was memory CD4+ T cells sorted from blood. The subset: CD45RA-negative fraction. The sequence was collected from a man aged 18 to 30 in good health. The CDR3 sequence: CASSLARGRDQFF. The CDR3 DNA reads TGTGCCAGCAGCTTAGCACGCGGGAGGGACCAGTTCTTC.